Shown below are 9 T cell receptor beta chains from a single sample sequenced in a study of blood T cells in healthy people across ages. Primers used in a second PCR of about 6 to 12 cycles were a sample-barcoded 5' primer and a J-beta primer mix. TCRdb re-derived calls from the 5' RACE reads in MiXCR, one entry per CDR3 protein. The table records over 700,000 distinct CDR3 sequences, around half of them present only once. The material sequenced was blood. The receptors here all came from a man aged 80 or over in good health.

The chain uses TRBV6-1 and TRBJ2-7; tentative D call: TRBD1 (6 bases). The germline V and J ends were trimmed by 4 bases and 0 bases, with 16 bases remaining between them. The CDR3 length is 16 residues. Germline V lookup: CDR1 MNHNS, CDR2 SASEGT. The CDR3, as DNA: TGTGCCAGCAGTGTCTGGACAGAGACGAGCTCCTACGAGCAGTACTTC. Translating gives CASSVWTETSSYEQYF.

For the CDR3, the DNA is TGTGCCAGCAGCCTTTCCCTCCTCGGGGAGCGTGAAAAACTGTTTTTT. Protein: CASSLSLLGEREKLFF. V is TRBV3-1 and J is TRBJ1-4; no clear D. The V end was cut by 4 bases, the J end by 7 bases, with 19 bases between. The CDR3 is made up of 16 amino acids. Germline V gene lookup returns CDR1 LGHDT and CDR2 YNNKEL (reference sequence).

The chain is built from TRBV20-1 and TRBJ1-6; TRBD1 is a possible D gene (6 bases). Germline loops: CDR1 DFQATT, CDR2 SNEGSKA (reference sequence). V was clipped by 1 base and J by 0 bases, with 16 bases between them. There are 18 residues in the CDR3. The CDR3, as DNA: TGCAGTGCTAGAGTACAGGGAGGCATAAGCTCCTATAATTCACCCCTCCACTTT. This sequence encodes CSARVQGGISSYNSPLHF.

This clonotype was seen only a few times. This chain's CDR3 is CASSDEARGNQPQHF. The CDR3 DNA follows: TGTGCCAGCAGTGATGAGGCTCGTGGCAATCAGCCCCAGCATTTT. The V and J genes are TRBV6-1 and TRBJ1-5; D call uncertain. Trimming removed 3 bases from V and 2 bases from J, with 11 bases in between. This CDR3 has 15 residues. CDR1 is MNHNS and CDR2 is SASEGT in the germline V gene.

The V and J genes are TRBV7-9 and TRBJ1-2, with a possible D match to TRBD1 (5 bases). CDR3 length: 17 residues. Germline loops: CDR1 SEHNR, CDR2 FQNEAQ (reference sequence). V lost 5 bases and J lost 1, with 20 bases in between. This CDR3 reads CASSKGLGGNINYGYTF. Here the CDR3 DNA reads TGTGCCAGCAGCAAGGGGCTGGGGGGGAACATTAACTATGGCTACACCTTC.

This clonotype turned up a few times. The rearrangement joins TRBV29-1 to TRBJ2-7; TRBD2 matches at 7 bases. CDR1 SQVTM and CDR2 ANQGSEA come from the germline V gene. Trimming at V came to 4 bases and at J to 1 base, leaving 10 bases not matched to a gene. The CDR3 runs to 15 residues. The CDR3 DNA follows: TGCAGCGTTGGAGGTTCTAGCGGTGTTTCCTACGAGCAGTACTTC. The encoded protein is CSVGGSSGVSYEQYF.

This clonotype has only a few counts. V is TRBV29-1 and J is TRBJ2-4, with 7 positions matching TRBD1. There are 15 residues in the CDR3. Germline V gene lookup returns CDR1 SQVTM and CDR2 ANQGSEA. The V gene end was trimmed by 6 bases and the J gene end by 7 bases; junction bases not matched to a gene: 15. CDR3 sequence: CSVERETGSSNIQYF. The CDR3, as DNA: TGCAGCGTCGAAAGGGAGACAGGGAGCTCTAACATTCAGTACTTC. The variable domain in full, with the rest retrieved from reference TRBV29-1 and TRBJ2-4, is SAVISQKPSRDICQRGTSLTIQCQVDSQVTMMFWYRQQPGQSLTLIATANQGSEATYESGFVIDKFPISRPNLTFSTLTVSNMSPEDSSIYLCSVERETGSSNIQYFGAGTRLSVL.

In DNA form, the CDR3 reads TGTGCCAGCAGTCCCCGAATTCTGTTGAGCTCCTACAATGAGCAGTACTTC. It specifies CASSPRILLSSYNEQYF. The chain joins TRBV28 to TRBJ2-1; D is uncertain. Gene TRBJ2-7 matches the end of the DNA better, so the J call may be wrong. The CDR3 is 17 residues long. Per germline, CDR1 MDHEN and CDR2 SYDVKM.

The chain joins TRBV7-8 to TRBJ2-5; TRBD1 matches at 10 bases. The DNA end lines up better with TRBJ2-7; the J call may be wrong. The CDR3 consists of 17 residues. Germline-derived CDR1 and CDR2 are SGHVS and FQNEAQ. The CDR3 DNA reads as TGTGCCAGCAGCTTAGCGGCCGGGACAGGGGCAAGCTACGAGCAGTACTTC. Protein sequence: CASSLAAGTGASYEQYF.